Detailed here is one T cell receptor beta chain. Its antigen is currently unknown. The data were obtained in a study of shared clonotypes between healthy human individuals. Original data processing: ImmunoSEQ junction-only sequences lacked quality scores, so their filtering differed. TCRdb's copy holds only in-frame clones and misses some; the assay was immunoSEQ multiplex PCR. V and J calls plus clone size are reproduced from that table; the DNA served to infer D and trimming. The repertoire consists of under 1 million clones, with about 91% occurring once and the leading ten covering around 24%. Germline lookup yields CDR1 SEHNR and CDR2 FQNEAQ (reference sequence). The CDR3 sequence is 17 residues long. V lost 1 base to trimming and J lost 6 bases, with 21 bases between them. In the naive CD8 group, cells lacked CD45RO and were positively selected for CCR7, so terminally differentiated effector memory CD45RA+ cells were left out.

General study results and limits: Rarefaction exposed incomplete sorted-subset sequencing despite large depth.

The chain links TRBV7-9 to TRBJ1-1; tentative D call: TRBD1 (6 bases). The receptor was derived from a man aged 30 to 39 in good health. Sequenced: naive CD8+ T cells sorted from blood. The CDR3 sequence: CASSLVGAGVSVPEAFF. The CDR3 DNA reads TGTGCCAGCAGCTTAGTCGGGGCAGGGGTTTCCGTGCCTGAAGCTTTCTTT.